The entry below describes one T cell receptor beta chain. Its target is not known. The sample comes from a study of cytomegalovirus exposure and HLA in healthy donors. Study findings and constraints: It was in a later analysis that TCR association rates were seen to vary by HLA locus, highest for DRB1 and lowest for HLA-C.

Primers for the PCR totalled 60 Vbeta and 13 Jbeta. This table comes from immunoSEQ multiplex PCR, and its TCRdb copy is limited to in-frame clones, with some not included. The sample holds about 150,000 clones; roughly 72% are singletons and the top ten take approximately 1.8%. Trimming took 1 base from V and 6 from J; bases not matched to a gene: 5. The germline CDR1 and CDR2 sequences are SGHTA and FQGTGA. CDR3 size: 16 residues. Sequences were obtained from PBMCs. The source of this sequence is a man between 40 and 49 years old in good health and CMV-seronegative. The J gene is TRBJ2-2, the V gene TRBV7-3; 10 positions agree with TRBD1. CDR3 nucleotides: TGTGCCAGCAGCTTAAGGGGGGACAGGGGCCCCGGGGAGCTGTTTTTT. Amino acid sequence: CASSLRGDRGPGELFF.